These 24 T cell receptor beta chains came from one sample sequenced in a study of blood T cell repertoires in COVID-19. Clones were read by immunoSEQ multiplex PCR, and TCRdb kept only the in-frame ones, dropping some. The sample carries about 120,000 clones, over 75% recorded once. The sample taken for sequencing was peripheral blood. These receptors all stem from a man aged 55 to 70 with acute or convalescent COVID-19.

The DNA for the CDR3 is TGTGCCAGCAGTTACTTGGGGCAGGGGCCCGGGGTCGAGCAGTACTTC. This sequence encodes CASSYLGQGPGVEQYF. V usage is TRBV6-6 and J usage is TRBJ2-7, with D perhaps TRBD1 (6 bases). Germline-derived CDR1 and CDR2 are MNHNY and SVGAGI (reference sequence). This CDR3 spans 16 amino acids. Between the trimmed V and J ends, which lost 1 base and 6 bases, there was a span of 19 bases.

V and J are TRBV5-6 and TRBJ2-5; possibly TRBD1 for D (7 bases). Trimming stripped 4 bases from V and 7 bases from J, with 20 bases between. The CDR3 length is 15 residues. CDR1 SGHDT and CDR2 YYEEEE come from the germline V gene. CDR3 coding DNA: TGTGCCAGCAGCCAGGGGGGAACCCCAAGGGGGACCCAGTACTTC. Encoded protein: CASSQGGTPRGTQYF.

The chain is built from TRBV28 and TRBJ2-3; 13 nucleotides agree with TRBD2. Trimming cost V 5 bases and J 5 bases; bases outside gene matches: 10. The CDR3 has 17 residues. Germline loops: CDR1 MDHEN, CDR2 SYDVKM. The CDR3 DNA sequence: TGTGCCAGCAGTCGAACTAGCGGGAGGGCCGGGGTAGATACGCAGTATTTT. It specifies CASSRTSGRAGVDTQYF.

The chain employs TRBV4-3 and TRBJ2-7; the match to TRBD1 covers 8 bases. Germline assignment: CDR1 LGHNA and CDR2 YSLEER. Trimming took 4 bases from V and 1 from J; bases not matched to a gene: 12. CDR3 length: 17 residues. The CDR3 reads CASSLPPGGADSYEQYF. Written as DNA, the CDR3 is TGCGCCAGCAGCCTCCCCCCAGGGGGCGCTGATTCCTACGAGCAGTACTTC.

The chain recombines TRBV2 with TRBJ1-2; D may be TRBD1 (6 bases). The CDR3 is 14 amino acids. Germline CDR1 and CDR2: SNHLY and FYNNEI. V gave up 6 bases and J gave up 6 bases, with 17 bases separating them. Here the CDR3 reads CASSDRQGPDGYTF. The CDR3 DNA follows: TGTGCCAGCAGCGATAGGCAGGGGCCCGATGGCTACACCTTC.

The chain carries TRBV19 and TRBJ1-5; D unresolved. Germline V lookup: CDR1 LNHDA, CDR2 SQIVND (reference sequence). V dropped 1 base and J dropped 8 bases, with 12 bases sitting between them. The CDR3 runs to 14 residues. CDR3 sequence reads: CASSIGPGGEPQHF. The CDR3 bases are TGTGCCAGTAGTATAGGGCCTGGAGGAGAGCCCCAGCATTTT.

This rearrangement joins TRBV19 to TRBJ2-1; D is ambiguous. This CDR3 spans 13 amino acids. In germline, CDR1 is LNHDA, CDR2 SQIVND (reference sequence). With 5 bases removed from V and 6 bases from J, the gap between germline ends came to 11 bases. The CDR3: CASSLVMRNEQFF. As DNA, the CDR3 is TGTGCCAGTAGTCTAGTGATGCGCAATGAGCAGTTCTTC.

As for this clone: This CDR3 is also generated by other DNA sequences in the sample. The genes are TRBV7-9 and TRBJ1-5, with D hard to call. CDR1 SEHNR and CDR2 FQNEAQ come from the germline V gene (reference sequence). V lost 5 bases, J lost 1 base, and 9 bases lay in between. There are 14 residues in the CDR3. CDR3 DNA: TGTGCCAGCAGCCCTAGCGGGAGCAATCAGCCCCAGCATTTT. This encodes CASSPSGSNQPQHF.

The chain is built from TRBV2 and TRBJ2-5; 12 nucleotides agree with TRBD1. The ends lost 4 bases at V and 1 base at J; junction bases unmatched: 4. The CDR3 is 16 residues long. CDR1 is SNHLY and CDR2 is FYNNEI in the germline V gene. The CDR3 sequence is CASSARDRGLQETQYF. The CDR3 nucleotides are TGTGCCAGCAGTGCCCGGGACAGGGGGCTCCAAGAGACCCAGTACTTC.

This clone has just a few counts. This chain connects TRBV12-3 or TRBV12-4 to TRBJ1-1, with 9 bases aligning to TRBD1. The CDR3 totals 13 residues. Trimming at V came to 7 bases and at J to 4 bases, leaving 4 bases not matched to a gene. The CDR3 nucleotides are TGTGCCAGCACCGTGGGACAGGGCACTGAAGCTTTCTTT. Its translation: CASTVGQGTEAFF.

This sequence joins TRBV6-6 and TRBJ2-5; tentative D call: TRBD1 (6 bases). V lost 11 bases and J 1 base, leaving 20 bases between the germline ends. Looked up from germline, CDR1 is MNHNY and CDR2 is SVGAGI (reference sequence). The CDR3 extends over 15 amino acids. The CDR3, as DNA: TGTGCCGCCGCTCCGGCAGGGGTGTTCCAAGAGACCCAGTACTTC. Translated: CAAAPAGVFQETQYF.

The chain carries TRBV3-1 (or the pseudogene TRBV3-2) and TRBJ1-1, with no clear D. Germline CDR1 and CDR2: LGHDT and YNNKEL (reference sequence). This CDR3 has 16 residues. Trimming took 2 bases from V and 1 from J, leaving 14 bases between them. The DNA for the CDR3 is TGTGCCAGCAGCCAAAGACAAACTTCCTGGAACACTGAAGCTTTCTTT. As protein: CASSQRQTSWNTEAFF.

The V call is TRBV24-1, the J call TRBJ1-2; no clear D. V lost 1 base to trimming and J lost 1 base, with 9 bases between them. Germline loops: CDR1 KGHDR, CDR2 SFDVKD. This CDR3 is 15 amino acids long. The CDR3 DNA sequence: TGTGCCACCAGTGATTTTCGAGGTTTTAACTATGGCTACACCTTC. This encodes CATSDFRGFNYGYTF.

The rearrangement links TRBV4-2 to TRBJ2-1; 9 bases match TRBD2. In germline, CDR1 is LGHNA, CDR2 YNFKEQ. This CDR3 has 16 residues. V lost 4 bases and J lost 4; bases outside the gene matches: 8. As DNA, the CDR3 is TGTGCCAGCAGCCCCCTTAGCGGGAGTGGGTACAATGAGCAGTTCTTC. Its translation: CASSPLSGSGYNEQFF.

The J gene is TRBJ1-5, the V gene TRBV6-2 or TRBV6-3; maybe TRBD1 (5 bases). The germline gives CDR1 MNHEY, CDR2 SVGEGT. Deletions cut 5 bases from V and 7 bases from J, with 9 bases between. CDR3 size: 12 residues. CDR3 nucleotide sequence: TGTGCCAGCAGTAACGGGGGGCAGCCCCAGCATTTT. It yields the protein CASSNGGQPQHF.

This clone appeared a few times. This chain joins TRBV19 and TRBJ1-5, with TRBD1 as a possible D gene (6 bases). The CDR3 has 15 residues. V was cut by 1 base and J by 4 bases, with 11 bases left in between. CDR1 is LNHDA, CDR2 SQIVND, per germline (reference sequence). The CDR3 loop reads CASSIGGTPNQPQHF. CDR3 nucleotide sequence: TGTGCCAGTAGTATAGGGGGGACACCAAATCAGCCCCAGCATTTT.

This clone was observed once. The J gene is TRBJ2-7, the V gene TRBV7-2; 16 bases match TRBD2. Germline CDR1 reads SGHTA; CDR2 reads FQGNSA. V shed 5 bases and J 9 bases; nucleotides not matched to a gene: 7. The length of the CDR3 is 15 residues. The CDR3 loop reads CASSEGLAGGSAQYF. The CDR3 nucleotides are TGTGCCAGCAGCGAGGGACTAGCGGGAGGGTCCGCGCAGTACTTC.

CDR3 coding DNA: TGTGCCAGCAGCCAAAGTGCGGGAGGCCCCCCCGGGGAGCTGTTTTTT. It specifies CASSQSAGGPPGELFF. The V and J genes are TRBV3-1 (or the pseudogene TRBV3-2) and TRBJ2-2; TRBD2 agrees at 8 bases. CDR1 and CDR2 from the germline V gene are LGHDT and YNNKEL (reference sequence). J was trimmed by 6 bases and V by 2 bases; bases with no gene match: 8. The CDR3 runs to 16 residues.

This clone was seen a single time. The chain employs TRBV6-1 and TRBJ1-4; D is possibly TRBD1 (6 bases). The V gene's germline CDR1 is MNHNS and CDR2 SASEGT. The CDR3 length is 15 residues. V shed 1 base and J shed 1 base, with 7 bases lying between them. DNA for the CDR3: TGTGCCAGCAGTGAAGGGGGACAAACTAATGAAAAACTGTTTTTT. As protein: CASSEGGQTNEKLFF.

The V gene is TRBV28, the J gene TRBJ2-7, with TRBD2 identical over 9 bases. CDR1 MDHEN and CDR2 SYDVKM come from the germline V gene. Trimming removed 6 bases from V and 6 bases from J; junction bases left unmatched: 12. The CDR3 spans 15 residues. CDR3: CASRGYSGSQGEQYF. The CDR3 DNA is TGTGCCAGCAGGGGTTATAGCGGGAGCCAGGGCGAGCAGTACTTC.

CDR3 DNA sequence: TGTGCCAGCAGCTTGGGAGGGACAAGTTCCTACGAGCAGTACTTC. Its translation is CASSLGGTSSYEQYF. The rearrangement uses TRBV11-2 and TRBJ2-7; a weak D match, TRBD2 (7 bases). This CDR3 has 15 amino acids. Trimming cost V 3 bases and J 1 base, with 13 bases left between them. Looked up from germline, CDR1 is SGHAT and CDR2 is FQNNGV.

CDR3 DNA sequence: TGCGCCAGCAGCCAAGGGGGAGGCGAGGAAGAGACCCAGTACTTC. It encodes CASSQGGGEEETQYF. The V gene is TRBV4-3, the J gene TRBJ2-5; D perhaps matches TRBD2 (6 bases). Deletions cut 1 base from V and 3 bases from J, with 12 bases between. In germline, CDR1 is LGHNA, CDR2 YSLEER. The CDR3 consists of 15 residues.

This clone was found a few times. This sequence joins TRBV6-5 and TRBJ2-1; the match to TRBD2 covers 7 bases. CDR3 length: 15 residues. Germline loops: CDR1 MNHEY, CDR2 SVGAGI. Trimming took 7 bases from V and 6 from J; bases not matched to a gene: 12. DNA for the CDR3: TGTGCCAGCAAGGGAGCGGGAAATGGGTTCAATGAGCAGTTCTTC. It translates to CASKGAGNGFNEQFF.

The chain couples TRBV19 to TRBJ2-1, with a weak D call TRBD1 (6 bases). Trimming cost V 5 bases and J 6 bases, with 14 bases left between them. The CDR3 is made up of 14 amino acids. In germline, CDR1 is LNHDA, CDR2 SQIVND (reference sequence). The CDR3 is CASSLAGQFNEQFF. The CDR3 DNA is TGTGCCAGTAGTCTTGCCGGACAGTTCAATGAGCAGTTCTTC.